This TCR beta chain was sequenced during a study of T cell responses to AZD1222 COVID-19 vaccine. Study observations and caveats: Most donors were white British and more were female, and clonal diversity was possibly underestimated.

A remark on this clone: Its antigen remains unidentified.

TCRdb's table, derived via immunoSEQ multiplex PCR, lists solely in-frame clones and lacks some. Here the sample spans approximately 100,000 clones, about 90% being singletons. With 7 bases removed from V and 3 bases from J, the gap between germline ends came to 16 bases. CDR3 length equals 14 residues. Looked up from germline, CDR1 is MDHEN and CDR2 is SYDVKM. This chain connects TRBV28 to TRBJ2-7; D may be TRBD2 (6 bases). The sample consisted of peripheral blood, taken on day 0 of AZD1222 vaccination. This TCR was recovered from an adult in good health. CDR3 coding DNA: TGTGCCAGCACCCCCGGGGGTGTCAGCTACGAGCAGTACTTC. This encodes CASTPGGVSYEQYF.